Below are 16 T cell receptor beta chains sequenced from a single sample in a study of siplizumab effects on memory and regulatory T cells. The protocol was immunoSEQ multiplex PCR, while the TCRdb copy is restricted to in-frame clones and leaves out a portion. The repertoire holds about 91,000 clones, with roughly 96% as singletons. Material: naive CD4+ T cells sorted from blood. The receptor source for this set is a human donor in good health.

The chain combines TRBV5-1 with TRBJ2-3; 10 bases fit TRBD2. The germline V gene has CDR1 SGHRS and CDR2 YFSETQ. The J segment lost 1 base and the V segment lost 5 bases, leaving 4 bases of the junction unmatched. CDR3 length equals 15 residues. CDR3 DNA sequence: TGCGCCAGCAGTCCCGGACTAGCGGGCACAGATACGCAGTATTTT. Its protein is CASSPGLAGTDTQYF.

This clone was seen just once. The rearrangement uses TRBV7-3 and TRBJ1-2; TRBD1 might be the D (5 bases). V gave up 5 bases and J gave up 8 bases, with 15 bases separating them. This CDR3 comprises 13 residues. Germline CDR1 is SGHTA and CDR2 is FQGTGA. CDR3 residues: CASSRDGEGGYTF. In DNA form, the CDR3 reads TGTGCCAGCAGCCGGGACGGCGAGGGGGGCTACACCTTC.

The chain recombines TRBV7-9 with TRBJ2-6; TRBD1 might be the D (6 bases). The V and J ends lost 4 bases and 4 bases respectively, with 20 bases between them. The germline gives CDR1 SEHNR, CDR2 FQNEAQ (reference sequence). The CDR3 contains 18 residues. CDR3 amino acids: CASSSRDKNRVGANVLTF. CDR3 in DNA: TGTGCCAGCAGCTCACGGGACAAAAACCGGGTGGGGGCCAACGTCCTGACTTTC.

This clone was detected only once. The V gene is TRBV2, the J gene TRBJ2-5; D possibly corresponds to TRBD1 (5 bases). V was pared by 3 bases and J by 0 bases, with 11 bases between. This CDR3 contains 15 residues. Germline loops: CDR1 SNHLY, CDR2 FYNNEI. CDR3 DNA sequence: TGTGCCAGCAGTGACTGGGGCCCACACCAAGAGACCCAGTACTTC. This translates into CASSDWGPHQETQYF. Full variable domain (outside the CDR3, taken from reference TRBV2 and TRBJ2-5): EPEVTQTPSHQVTQMGQEVILRCVPISNHLYFYWYRQILGQKVEFLVSFYNNEISEKSEIFDDQFSVERPDGSNFTLKIRSTKLEDSAMYFCASSDWGPHQETQYFGPGTRLLVL.

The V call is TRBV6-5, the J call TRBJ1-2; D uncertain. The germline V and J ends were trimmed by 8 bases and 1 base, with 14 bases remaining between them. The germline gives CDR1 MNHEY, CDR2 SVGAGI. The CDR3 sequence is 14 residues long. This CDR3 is CASGISDFNYGYTF. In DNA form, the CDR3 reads TGTGCCAGCGGGATATCTGATTTTAACTATGGCTACACCTTC.

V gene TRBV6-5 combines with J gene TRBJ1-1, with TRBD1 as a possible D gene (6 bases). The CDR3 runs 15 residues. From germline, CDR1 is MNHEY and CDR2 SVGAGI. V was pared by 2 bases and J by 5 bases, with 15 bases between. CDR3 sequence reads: CASSYVLGGGTEAFF. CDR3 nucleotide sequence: TGTGCCAGCAGTTACGTCCTAGGGGGAGGGACTGAAGCTTTCTTT.

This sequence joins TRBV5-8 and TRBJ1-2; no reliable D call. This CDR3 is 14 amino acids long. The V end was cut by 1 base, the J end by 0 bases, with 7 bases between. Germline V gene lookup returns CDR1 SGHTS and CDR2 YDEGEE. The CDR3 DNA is TGTGCCAGCAGCTTGTCAGGAGCTAACTATGGCTACACCTTC. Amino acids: CASSLSGANYGYTF.

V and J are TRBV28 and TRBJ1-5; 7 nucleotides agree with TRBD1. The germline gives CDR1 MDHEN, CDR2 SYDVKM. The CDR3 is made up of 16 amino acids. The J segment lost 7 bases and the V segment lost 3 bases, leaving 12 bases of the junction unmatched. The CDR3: CASSFSGQWAGQPQHF. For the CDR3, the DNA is TGTGCCAGCAGTTTCTCGGGACAGTGGGCTGGGCAGCCCCAGCATTTT. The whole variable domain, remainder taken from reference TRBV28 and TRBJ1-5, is DVKVTQSSRYLVKRTGEKVFLECVQDMDHENMFWYRQDPGLGLRLIYFSYDVKMKEKGDIPEGYSVSREKKERFSLILESASTNQTSMYLCASSFSGQWAGQPQHFGDGTRLSIL.

CDR3 bases: TGCGCCAGCAGCTCGGCCGGGACAGGGAACACCGGGGAGCTGTTTTTT. This translates into CASSSAGTGNTGELFF. The chain is built from TRBV5-1 and TRBJ2-2, with 8 bases lining up with TRBD1. The CDR3 runs 16 residues. Germline CDR1 reads SGHRS; CDR2 reads YFSETQ. The ends lost 3 bases at V and 1 base at J; junction bases unmatched: 5. The full variable domain, in which reference TRBV5-1 and TRBJ2-2 provide the parts outside the CDR3, is KAGVTQTPRYLIKTRGQQVTLSCSPISGHRSVSWYQQTPGQGLQFLFEYFSETQRNKGNFPGRFSGRQFSNSRSEMNVSTLELGDSALYLCASSSAGTGNTGELFFGEGSRLTVL.

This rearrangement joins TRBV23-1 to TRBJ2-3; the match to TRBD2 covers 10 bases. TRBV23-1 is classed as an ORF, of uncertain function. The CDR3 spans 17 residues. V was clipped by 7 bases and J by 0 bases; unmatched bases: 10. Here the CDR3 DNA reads TGCGCCAGCACCCCCCCTGGACTAGCGGATAGCACAGATACGCAGTATTTT. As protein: CASTPPGLADSTDTQYF.

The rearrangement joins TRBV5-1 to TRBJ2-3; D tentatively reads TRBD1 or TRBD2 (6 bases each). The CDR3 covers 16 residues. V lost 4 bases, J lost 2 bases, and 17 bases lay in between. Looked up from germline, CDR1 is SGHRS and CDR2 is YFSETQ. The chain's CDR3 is CASSPKVGGLTDTQYF. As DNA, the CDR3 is TGCGCCAGCAGCCCGAAGGTGGGGGGCCTCACAGATACGCAGTATTTT.

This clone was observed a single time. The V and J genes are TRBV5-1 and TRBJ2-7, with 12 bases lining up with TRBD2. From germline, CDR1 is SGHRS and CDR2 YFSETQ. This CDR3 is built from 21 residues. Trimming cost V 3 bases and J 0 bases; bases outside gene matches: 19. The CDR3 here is CASSSDRGRGLAGYSSYEQYF. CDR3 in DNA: TGCGCCAGCAGCTCCGACAGGGGGCGAGGACTAGCGGGGTATAGCTCCTACGAGCAGTACTTC.

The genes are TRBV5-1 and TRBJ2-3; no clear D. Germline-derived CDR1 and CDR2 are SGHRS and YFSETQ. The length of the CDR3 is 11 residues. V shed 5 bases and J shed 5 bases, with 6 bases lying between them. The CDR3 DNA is TGCGCCAGCAGGGCGGAAGATACGCAGTATTTT. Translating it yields CASRAEDTQYF.

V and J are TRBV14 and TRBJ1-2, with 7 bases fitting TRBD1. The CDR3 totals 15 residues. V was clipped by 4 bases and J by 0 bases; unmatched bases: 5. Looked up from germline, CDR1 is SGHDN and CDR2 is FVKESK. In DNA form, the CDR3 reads TGTGCCAGCAGCCGTTCAGGGGGAACTAACTATGGCTACACCTTC. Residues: CASSRSGGTNYGYTF.

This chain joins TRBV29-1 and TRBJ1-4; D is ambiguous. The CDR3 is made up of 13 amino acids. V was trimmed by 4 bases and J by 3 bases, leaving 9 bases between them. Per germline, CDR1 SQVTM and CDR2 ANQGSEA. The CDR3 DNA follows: TGCAGCGTTGGTCGTGCGGCTAATGAAAAACTGTTTTTT. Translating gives CSVGRAANEKLFF.

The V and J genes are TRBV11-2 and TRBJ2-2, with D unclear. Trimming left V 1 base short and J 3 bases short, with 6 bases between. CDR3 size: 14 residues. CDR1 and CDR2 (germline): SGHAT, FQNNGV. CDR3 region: CASSLGHDTGELFF. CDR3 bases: TGTGCCAGCAGCTTAGGCCACGACACCGGGGAGCTGTTTTTT.